The clone carrying this T cell receptor (beta chain) appeared once. What it binds is unknown. Data came from immunoSEQ multiplex PCR; TCRdb stores just in-frame clones and leaves some out. This table holds approximately 31,000 clones, roughly 94% found once. The time point was: newly diagnosed, previously untreated cHL patient sample. Comparison relied on PBMCs that came from newly diagnosed, untreated classical Hodgkin lymphoma. Germline V gives CDR1 ENHRY, CDR2 SYGVKD. With 2 bases removed from V and 8 bases from J, the gap between germline ends came to 9 bases. The CDR3 covers 12 residues. This entry belongs to a study of PD-1 blockade in classical Hodgkin lymphoma. Points from the study as a whole: Causes of the repertoire differences remain undefined, possibly disease activity or prior therapy. Relapsed/refractory patients reportedly had the lowest baseline TCR diversity, below newly diagnosed patients, who were below healthy donors.

The rearrangement links TRBV10-3 to TRBJ1-2; no reliable D call. Sample: peripheral blood mononuclear cells (PBMCs). The sequence was collected from a human donor with classical Hodgkin lymphoma. CDR3 nucleotide sequence: TGTGCCATCAGTGAGCTAGGGAGCGGCTACACCTTC. Its protein is CAISELGSGYTF.